This TCR beta chain originates from a study of cytomegalovirus exposure and HLA in healthy donors. The ends were cut back, 7 bases at V and 8 bases at J, with 20 bases in the middle. The CDR3 extends over 14 amino acids. Germline V gene lookup returns CDR1 MNHEY and CDR2 SVGAGI. 13 Jbeta primers and 60 Vbeta primers were used for the PCR. The table came from immunoSEQ multiplex PCR; TCRdb's copy has only in-frame clones and leaves some out. Here the sample spans 200,000 or so clones, about four fifths being singletons. The clonotype originates from a boy aged 2-9 years in good health and CMV-seronegative. Sequencing input: PBMCs. This rearrangement joins TRBV6-5 to TRBJ1-2, with D possibly matching TRBD1 (6 bases). CDR3 sequence (DNA): TGTGCCAGCACCTTAAACAGGGAAATGGGAGGCTACACCTTC. It translates to CASTLNREMGGYTF.